A selection of T cell receptor beta chains follows, all from one sample in a study of PD-L1 blockade in urothelial cancer. The table came from immunoSEQ multiplex PCR; TCRdb's copy has only in-frame clones and leaves some out. The repertoire has 95,000 or so clones, over 75% of them found once; the top ten carry about 2%. This specimen was PBMCs, taken around atezolizumab (anti-PD-L1) treatment. The receptor set was obtained from a man between 60 and 75 years old with urothelial cancer. Both conserved end residues are part of each CDR3. Each record gives: D gene, V gene, clone size, J gene, CDR3 DNA, CDR3 protein. The D gene is left open where the match is weak. The size field is filled for only some rows; it gives once, few, many or a size class.

>TRBD2|TRBV30|NA|TRBJ2-3
TGTGCCTGGAGCCTAATACATCTAGCGGGGGGCCGTAAAAGCACAGATACGCAGTATTTT
CAWSLIHLAGGRKSTDTQYF
>NA|TRBV28|NA|TRBJ1-1
TGTGCCAGCAGTTTAGCCAGGGTCCTCCTCCCGAACACTGAAGCTTTCTTT
CASSLARVLLPNTEAFF
>NA|TRBV6-5|NA|TRBJ2-3
TGTGCCAGCACCCCAGGGTTTACAGATACGCAGTATTTT
CASTPGFTDTQYF
>NA|TRBV7-6|once|TRBJ1-2
TGTGCCAGCAGCTTAGGGTCAGGGCCACACTATGGCTACACCTTC
CASSLGSGPHYGYTF
>TRBD1|TRBV19|once|TRBJ2-7
TGTGCCAGTAGTATAGCCTACAGGGGTTTCGGACCTTTCTCCTACGAGCAGTACTTC
CASSIAYRGFGPFSYEQYF
>NA|TRBV21-1|once|TRBJ2-1
TGTGCCAGCAGTCCCAGGTGGGGACTAGCTAACAATGAGCAGTTCTTC
CASSPRWGLANNEQFF
>NA|TRBV9|NA|TRBJ2-2
TGTGCCAGCAGCCAGGGGAGAAGTTCGGACACCGGGGAGCTGTTTTTT
CASSQGRSSDTGELFF
>TRBD1|TRBV5-5|NA|TRBJ2-7
TGTGCCAGCAGCTTGGCGGCTGACAGGGTGATCTACGAGCAGTACTTC
CASSLAADRVIYEQYF
>NA|TRBV7-2|NA|TRBJ2-7
TGTGCCAGCAGCTTAGGGGGCAGGGGATGGGGCGAGCAGTACTTC
CASSLGGRGWGEQYF
>NA|TRBV7-9|few|TRBJ1-6
TGTGCCAGCAGCCAGCGGGGGGGCCAGAATTCACCCCTCCACTTT
CASSQRGGQNSPLHF
>TRBD2|TRBV6-4|many|TRBJ2-1
TGTGCCAGCAGCATCGCGGCGACTAGCGGGGGCAATGAGCAGTTCTTC
CASSIAATSGGNEQFF
>NA|TRBV2|NA|TRBJ1-2
TGTGCCCCCCAGGGAGGGGTTGGGAACTATGGCTACACCTTC
CAPQGGVGNYGYTF